This T cell receptor (beta chain) was documented in a study of beta chain features in type 1 diabetes (dated by TCRdb to the late 2010s). Study-wide context: Mean age, gender distribution, total cell number and subset yield did not differ between patients and healthy donors. A total of 85 million to 140 million sorted cells were examined across all samples, and a strong correlation was observed between cell number per subset and RNA yield. The study compared the TCRB repertoires of sorted circulating CD4+ T cell subsets in recently diagnosed type 1 diabetes patients with those in matched healthy donors. Whereas all 28 donors provided naive and central memory subsets, regulatory and stem cell-like memory subsets were isolated from just 8 patients and about 8 healthy donors.

A single peripheral blood draw of 90 to 150 mL on average was collected from each donor into heparinised tubes. Naive, central memory, regulatory and stem cell-like memory CD4+ T cells were sorted on a BD FACSAria II using a panel including CD45RO, CCR7, CD25, CD127, CD95 and CD27. All sorted populations exceeded 95% purity. PBMCs were separated immediately by Lymphoprep density gradient centrifugation and were stained directly, without being cultured. To minimize batch effects, samples were stained and sorted in pairs, one healthy donor with one patient per experiment. The entire isolated RNA was reverse transcribed using the High Capacity cDNA Reverse Transcription Kit, and thus expressed TCRB transcripts were sequenced. Deep immunoSEQ sequencing was applied to naive, central memory and regulatory T cell samples, giving an average of approximately 4 million total reads per sample. Sorted cells were lysed in RLT buffer and RNA was extracted with DNase-treated RNeasy Micro or Mini kits, depending on cell number. Each cell subset was processed on its own to prevent cross-contamination, while patient and healthy donor samples were processed together. Using the immunoSEQ multiplex PCR, TCRB sequences were amplified from cDNA into 87-bp fragments spanning the CDR3 region. Amplicons were sequenced on the Illumina HiSeq platform. The study's processing was this. Synthetic template baselines were used to correct PCR bias computationally, reads within Hamming distance 2 were collapsed, and singletons that could not be merged were discarded. Reads were aligned against IMGT to assign V, D and J genes, CDR3 length and insertions or deletions at six rearrangement sites. Within each subset, clonotype counts were normalized to sorted cell number, after which true diversity and Gini coefficients were computed with the tcR R package. The overlap coefficient, calculated on TCRB nucleotide sequences, was used to measure repertoire sharing. Out-of-frame TCRB sequences from naive cells were analyzed to stand in for the pre-selection repertoire. TCRdb provides this immuneACCESS table in a form limited to in-frame rearrangements. Some clones are lacking; in checked studies, under half of them reflect an unresolved V gene, and why the rest are absent is not known. Clone size and V and J calls were adopted from that table, with D and trimming inferred from the DNA. In this sample the table shows almost 250,000 clones, 11% to 15% of which occur a single time. More than 0.025% of the sample is taken by the ten largest.

For this clone: The antigen this receptor binds is unknown. No base quality information exists; no much larger clone differs at one position.

On the study overall, not on this receptor specifically: Shorter templates might have been favored by PCR, but patient and control samples were amplified and corrected together, so both groups would have been affected equally by any skew. Because the HLA sub-analyses included only small numbers of individuals, any influence of HLA type on TCRB rearrangement was left unresolved. The naive, central memory and regulatory TCRB repertoires appeared to resemble one another more closely among patients than among healthy donors. Because cDNA rather than genomic DNA was sequenced, highly expressing activated cells could have been over-represented, although no difference in activation and CD3 levels was found between groups. Type 1 diabetes patients showed a moderate but significant shortening of TCRB CDR3 length in all four CD4+ subsets. At VDJ recombination sites, type 1 diabetes patients had fewer insertions and more deleted nucleotides, which implies abnormalities in thymic rearrangement.

Relative to germline, V is 2 bases shorter and J is 7 bases shorter, with 15 bases between their ends. Via the germline V gene, CDR1 is SGHVS and CDR2 FNYEAQ. From its cysteine to its phenylalanine, the CDR3 spans 14 amino acids. Only the CDR3 DNA is retained, 42 bases long and in frame from the first base. This TCR came from a woman in her 40s in good health. The sample was naive CD4+ T cells from blood. The sample's cell subset or site label is to be understood as: true naive CD4+ T cells. The chain is assembled from TRBV7-6 and TRBJ2-7; the D gene is perhaps TRBD1, from 6 matching bases. The CDR3 amino acid sequence is: CASSLQGTFGEQYF. The DNA sequence follows: TGTGCCAGCAGCTTACAGGGGACCTTTGGGGAGCAGTACTTC.